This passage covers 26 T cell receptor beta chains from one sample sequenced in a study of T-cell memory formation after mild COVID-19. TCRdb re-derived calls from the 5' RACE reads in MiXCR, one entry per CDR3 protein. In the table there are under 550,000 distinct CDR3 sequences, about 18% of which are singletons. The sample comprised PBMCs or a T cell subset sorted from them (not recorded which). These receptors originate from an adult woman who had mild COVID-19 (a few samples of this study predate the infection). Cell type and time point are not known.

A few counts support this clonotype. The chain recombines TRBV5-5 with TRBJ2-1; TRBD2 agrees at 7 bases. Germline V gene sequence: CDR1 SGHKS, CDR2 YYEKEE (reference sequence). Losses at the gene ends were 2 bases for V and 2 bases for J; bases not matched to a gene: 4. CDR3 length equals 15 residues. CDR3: CASSFFSGTYNEQFF. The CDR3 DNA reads TGTGCCAGCAGCTTCTTCAGCGGGACCTACAATGAGCAGTTCTTC.

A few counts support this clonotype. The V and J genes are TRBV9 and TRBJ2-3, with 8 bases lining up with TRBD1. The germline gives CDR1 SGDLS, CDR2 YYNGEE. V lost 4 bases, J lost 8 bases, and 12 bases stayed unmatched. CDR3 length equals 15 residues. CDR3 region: CASSSSPGQGGTQYF. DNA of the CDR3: TGTGCCAGCAGCTCATCACCCGGACAGGGAGGTACGCAGTATTTT.

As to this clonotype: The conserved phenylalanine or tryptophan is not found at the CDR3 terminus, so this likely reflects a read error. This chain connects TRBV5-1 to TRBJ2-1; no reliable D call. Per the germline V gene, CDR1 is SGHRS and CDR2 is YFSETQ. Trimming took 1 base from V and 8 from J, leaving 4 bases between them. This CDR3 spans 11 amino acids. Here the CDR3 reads CASSLYHEQFL. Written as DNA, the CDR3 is TGCGCCAGCAGCTTGTACCATGAGCAGTTCCTC.

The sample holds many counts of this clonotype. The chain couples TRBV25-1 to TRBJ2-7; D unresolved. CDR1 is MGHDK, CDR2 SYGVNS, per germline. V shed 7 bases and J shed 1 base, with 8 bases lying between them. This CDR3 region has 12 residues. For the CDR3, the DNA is TGTGCCAGCAAAACAGAATCCTACGAGCAGTACTTC. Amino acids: CASKTESYEQYF.

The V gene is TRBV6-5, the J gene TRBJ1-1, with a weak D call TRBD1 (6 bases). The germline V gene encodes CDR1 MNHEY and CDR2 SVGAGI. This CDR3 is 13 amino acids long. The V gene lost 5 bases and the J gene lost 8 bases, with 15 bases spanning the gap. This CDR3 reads CASSAYRVGEAFF. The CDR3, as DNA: TGTGCCAGCAGTGCCTACAGGGTGGGAGAAGCTTTCTTT.

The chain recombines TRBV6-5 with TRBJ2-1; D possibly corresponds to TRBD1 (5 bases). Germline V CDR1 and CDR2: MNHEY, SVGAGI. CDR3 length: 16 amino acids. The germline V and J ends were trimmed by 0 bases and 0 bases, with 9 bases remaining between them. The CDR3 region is CASSYSGASSYNEQFF. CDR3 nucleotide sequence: TGTGCCAGCAGTTACTCAGGGGCTAGCTCCTACAATGAGCAGTTCTTC.

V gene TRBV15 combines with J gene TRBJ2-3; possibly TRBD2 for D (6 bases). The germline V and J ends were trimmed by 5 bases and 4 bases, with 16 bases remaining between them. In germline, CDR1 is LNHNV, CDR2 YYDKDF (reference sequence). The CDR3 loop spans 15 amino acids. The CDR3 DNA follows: TGTGCCACCAGCCCCTTCGGGGGTAGAGCAGATACGCAGTATTTT. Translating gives CATSPFGGRADTQYF. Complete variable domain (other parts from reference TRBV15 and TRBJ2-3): DAMVIQNPRYQVTQFGKPVTLSCSQTLNHNVMYWYQQKSSQAPKLLFHYYDKDFNNEADTPDNFQSRRPNTSFCFLDIRSPGLGDTAMYLCATSPFGGRADTQYFGPGTRLTVL.

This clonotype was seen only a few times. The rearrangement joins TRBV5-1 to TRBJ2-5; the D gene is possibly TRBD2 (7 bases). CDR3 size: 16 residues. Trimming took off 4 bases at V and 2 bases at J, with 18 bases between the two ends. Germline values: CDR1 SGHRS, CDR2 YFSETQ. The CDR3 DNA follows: TGCGCCAGCAGCCTATCTAGCGCGGGGGCGCAAGAGACCCAGTACTTC. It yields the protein CASSLSSAGAQETQYF.

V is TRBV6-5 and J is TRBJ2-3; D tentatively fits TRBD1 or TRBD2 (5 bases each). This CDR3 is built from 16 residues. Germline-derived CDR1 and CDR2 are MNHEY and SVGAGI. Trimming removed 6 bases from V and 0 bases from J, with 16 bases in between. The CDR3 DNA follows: TGTGCCAGCAGGCCCAACTGGGACGGCAGCACAGATACGCAGTATTTT. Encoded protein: CASRPNWDGSTDTQYF.

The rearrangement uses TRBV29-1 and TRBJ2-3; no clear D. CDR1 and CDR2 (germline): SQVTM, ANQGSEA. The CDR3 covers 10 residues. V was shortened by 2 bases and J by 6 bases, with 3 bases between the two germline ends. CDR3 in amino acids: CSVESDTQYF. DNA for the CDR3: TGCAGCGTTGAATCGGATACGCAGTATTTT.

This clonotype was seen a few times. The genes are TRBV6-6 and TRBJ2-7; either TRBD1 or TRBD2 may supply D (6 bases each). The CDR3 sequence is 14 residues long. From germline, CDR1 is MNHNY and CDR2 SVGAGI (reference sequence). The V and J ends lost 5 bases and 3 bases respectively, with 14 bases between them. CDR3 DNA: TGTGCCAGCAGTCCAGGGGCGGGAAACTACGAGCAGTACTTC. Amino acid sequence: CASSPGAGNYEQYF.

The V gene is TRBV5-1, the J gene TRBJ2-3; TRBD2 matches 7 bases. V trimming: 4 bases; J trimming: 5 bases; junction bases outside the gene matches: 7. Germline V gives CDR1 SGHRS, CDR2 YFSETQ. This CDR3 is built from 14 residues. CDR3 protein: CASSPGEGIDTQYF. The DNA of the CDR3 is TGCGCCAGCAGCCCCGGGGAGGGGATAGATACGCAGTATTTT.

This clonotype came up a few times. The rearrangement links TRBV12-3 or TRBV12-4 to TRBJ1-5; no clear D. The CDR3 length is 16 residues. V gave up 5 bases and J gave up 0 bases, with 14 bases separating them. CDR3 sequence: CASSPRQEDSNQPQHF. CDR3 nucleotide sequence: TGTGCCAGCAGTCCCCGCCAGGAGGATAGCAATCAGCCCCAGCATTTT.

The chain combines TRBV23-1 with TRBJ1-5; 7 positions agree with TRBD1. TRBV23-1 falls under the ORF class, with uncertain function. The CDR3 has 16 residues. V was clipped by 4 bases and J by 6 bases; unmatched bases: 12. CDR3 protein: CASSPKGQAWGQPQHF. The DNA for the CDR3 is TGCGCCAGCAGTCCGAAAGGACAGGCTTGGGGTCAGCCCCAGCATTTT.

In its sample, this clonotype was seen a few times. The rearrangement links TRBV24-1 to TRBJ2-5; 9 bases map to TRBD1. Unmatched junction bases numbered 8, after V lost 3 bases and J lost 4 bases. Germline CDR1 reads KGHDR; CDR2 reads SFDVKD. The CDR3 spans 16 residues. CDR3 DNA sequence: TGTGCCACCAGTGATGGGGGACAGGGTCTGACAGAGACCCAGTACTTC. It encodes CATSDGGQGLTETQYF.

The CDR3 coding sequence is TGTGCCAGCAGTTACTCTACAAGACTAGCGGGAGCCTACGAGCAGTACTTC. Translation: CASSYSTRLAGAYEQYF. This chain links TRBV6-5 with TRBJ2-7; 12 bases match TRBD2. Germline V gene sequence: CDR1 MNHEY, CDR2 SVGAGI. The V gene end was trimmed by 0 bases and the J gene end by 2 bases; junction bases not matched to a gene: 5. This CDR3 comprises 17 residues.

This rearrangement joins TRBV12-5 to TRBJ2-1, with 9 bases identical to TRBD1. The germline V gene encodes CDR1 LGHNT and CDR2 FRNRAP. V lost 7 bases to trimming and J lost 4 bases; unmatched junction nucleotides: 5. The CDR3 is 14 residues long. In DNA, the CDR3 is TGTGCTAGTGTAGGGGGACAGGGTTACAATGAGCAGTTCTTC. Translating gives CASVGGQGYNEQFF.

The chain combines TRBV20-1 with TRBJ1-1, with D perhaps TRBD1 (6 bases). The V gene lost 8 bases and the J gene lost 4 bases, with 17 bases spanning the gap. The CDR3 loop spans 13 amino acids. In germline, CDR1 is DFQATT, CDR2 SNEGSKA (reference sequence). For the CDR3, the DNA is TGCAGTCTTGTCAGGGGACCGAGCACTGAAGCTTTCTTT. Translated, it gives CSLVRGPSTEAFF.

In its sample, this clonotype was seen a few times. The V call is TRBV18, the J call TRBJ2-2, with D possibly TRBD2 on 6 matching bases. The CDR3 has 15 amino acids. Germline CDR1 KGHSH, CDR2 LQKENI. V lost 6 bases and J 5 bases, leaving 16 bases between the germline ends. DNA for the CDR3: TGTGCCAGCTCGTTAGGAGGGGAGAGAACCGGGGAGCTGTTTTTT. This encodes CASSLGGERTGELFF.

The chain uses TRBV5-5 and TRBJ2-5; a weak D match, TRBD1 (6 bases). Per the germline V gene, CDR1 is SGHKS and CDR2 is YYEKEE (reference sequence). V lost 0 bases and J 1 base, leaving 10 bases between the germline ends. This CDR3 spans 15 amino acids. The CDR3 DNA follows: TGTGCCAGCAGCTTGGTTGTACAGGGCCAAGAGACCCAGTACTTC. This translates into CASSLVVQGQETQYF.

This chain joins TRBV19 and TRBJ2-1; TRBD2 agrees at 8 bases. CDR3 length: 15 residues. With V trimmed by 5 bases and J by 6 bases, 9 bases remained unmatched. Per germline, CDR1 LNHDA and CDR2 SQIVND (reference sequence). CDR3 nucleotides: TGTGCCAGTAGTCCCAACTCACTAGCGGTCAATGAGCAGTTCTTC. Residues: CASSPNSLAVNEQFF.

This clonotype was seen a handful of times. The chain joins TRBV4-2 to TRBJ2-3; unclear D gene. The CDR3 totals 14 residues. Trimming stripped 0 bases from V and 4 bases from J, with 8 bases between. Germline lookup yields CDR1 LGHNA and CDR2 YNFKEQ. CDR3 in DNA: TGTGCCAGCAGCCAAGAGAAGCTAGCAGATACGCAGTATTTT. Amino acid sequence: CASSQEKLADTQYF.

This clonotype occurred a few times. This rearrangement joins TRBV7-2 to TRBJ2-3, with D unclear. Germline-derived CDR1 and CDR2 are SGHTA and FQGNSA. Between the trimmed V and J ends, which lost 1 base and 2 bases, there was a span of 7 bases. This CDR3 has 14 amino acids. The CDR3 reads CASSLGLFTDTQYF. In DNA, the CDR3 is TGTGCCAGCAGCTTAGGTCTTTTCACAGATACGCAGTATTTT. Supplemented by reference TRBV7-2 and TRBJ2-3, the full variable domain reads GAGVSQSPSNKVTEKGKDVELRCDPISGHTALYWYRQSLGQGLEFLIYFQGNSAPDKSGLPSDRFSAERTGGSVSTLTIQRTQQEDSAVYLCASSLGLFTDTQYFGPGTRLTVL.

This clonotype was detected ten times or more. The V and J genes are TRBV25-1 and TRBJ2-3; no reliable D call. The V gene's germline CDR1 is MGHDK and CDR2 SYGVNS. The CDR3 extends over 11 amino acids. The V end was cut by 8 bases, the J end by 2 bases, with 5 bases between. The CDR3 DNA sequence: TGTGCCAGCGGATCCACAGATACGCAGTATTTT. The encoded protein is CASGSTDTQYF.

The CDR3 loop reads CASSRVRDGNTEAFF. The CDR3 coding sequence is TGTGCCAGCAGCAGAGTGCGAGACGGGAACACTGAAGCTTTCTTT. The chain links TRBV7-8 to TRBJ1-1; no clear D. CDR1 is SGHVS and CDR2 is FQNEAQ in the germline V gene. Trimming took 5 bases from V and 1 from J, leaving 14 bases between them. The CDR3 is 15 amino acids.

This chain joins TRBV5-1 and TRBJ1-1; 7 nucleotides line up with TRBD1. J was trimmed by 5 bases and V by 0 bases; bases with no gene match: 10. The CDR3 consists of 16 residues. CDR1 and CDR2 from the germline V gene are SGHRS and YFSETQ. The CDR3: CASSLGSGGKGTEAFF. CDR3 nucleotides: TGCGCCAGCAGCTTGGGGTCAGGGGGAAAGGGGACTGAAGCTTTCTTT.